In its sample, the clone carrying this TCR beta chain was seen a few times. The antigen remains undetermined. TCRdb redid the calling of the 5' RACE reads with MiXCR, one entry per CDR3 protein. The sample holds several thousand distinct CDR3 sequences; under 15% are singletons and the top ten take 10%. Time point: sample taken at primary tumor resection. This specimen belongs to a study of spatial heterogeneity in lung cancer. Study context: Tumor regions showed TCR transcript counts that correlated strongly with a T cell module score from matched bulk RNA-seq. Study results and limitations: Tumor mutation count correlated with how many alpha and beta TCRs expanded intratumorally.

Trimming at V came to 5 bases and at J to 3 bases, leaving 3 bases not matched to a gene. The CDR3 runs to 15 residues. In germline, CDR1 is SEHNR, CDR2 FQNEAQ (reference sequence). This chain uses TRBV7-9 with TRBJ2-3; 12 bases map to TRBD2. The source was lung tumor tissue, collected at surgery. This sequence was found in a female donor with early-stage non-small cell lung cancer. This CDR3 reads CASSAGLAGTDTQYF. The CDR3 DNA reads TGTGCCAGCAGCGCAGGACTAGCGGGGACAGATACGCAGTATTTT.